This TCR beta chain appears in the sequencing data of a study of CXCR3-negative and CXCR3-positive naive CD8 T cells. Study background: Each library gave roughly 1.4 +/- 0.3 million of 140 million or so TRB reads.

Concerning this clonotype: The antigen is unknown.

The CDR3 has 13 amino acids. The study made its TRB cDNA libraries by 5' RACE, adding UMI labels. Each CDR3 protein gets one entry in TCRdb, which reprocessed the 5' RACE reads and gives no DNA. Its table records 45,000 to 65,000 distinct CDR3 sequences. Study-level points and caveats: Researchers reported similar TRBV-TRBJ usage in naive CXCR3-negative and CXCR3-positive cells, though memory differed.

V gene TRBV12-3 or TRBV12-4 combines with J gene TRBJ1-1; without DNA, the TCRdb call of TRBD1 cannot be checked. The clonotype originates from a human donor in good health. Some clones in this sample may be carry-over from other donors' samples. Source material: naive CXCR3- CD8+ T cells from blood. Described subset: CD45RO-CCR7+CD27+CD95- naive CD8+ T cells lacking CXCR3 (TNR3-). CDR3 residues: CASRVGGNTEAFF.